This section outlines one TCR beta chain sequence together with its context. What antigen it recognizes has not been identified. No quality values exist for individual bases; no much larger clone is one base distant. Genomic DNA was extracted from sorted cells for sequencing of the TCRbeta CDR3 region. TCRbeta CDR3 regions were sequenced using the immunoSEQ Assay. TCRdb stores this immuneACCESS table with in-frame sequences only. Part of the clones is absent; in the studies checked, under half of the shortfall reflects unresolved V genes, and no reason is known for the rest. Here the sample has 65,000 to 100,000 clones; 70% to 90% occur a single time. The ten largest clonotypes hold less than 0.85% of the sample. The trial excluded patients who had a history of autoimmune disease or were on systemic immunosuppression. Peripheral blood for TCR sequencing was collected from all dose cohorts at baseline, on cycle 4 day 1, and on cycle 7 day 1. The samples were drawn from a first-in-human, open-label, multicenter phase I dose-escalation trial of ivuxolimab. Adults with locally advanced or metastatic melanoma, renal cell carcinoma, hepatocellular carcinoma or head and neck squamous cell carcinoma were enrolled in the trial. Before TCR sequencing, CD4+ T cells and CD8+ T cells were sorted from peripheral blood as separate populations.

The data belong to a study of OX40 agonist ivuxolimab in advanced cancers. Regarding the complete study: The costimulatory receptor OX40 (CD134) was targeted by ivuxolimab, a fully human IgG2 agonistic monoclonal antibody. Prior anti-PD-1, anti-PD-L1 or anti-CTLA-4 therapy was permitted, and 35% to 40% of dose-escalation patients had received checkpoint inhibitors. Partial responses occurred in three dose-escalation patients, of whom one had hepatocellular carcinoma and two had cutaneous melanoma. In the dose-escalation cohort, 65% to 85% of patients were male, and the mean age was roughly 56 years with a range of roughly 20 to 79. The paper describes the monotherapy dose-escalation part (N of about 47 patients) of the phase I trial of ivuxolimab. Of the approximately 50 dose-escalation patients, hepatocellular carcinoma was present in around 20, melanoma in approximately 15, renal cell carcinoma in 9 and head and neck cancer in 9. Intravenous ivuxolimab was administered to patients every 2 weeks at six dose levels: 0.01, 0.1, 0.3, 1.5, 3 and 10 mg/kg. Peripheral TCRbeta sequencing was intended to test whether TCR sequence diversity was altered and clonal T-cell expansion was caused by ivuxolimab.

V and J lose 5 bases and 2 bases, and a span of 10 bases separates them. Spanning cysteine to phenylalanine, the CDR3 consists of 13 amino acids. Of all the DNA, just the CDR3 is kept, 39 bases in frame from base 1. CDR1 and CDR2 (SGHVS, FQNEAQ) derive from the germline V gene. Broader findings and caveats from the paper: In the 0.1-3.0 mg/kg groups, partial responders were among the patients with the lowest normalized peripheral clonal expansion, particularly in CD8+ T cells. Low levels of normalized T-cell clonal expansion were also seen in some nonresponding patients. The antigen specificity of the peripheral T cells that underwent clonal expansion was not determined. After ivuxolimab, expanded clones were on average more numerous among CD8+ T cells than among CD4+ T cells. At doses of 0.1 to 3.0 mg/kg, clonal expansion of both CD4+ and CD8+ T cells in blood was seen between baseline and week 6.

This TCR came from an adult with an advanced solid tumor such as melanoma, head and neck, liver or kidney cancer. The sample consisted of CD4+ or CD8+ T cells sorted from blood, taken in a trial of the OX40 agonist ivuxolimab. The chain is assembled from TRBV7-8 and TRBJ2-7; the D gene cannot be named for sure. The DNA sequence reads TGTGCCAGCAGCGGCAACCATCCCTACGAGCAGTACTTC. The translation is CASSGNHPYEQYF.